Given below is one T cell receptor (beta chain) in context. This entry comes from a study of blood T cell repertoires in COVID-19. CDR3 length equals 15 residues. Looked up from germline, CDR1 is SNHLY and CDR2 is FYNNEI. V lost 5 bases, J lost 4 bases, and 7 bases stayed unmatched. As originally analysed: Reference gene primers were amplified, and this amplification served to estimate nucleated cell counts. TCRdb's table, derived via immunoSEQ multiplex PCR, lists solely in-frame clones and lacks some. V and J calls and clone size come straight from that table; D and trimming were deduced from the DNA. Here the sample spans roughly 140,000 clones, about 90% being singletons.

The chain uses TRBV2 and TRBJ2-5, with 10 bases aligning to TRBD1. This sequence originates from a human donor in a cohort sampled during active COVID-19. The material sequenced was peripheral blood. CDR3 loop: CASSLDRTGGETQYF. The CDR3 DNA follows: TGTGCCAGCAGTTTAGACCGGACAGGGGGAGAGACCCAGTACTTC.